This entry features one T cell receptor beta chain sequence. Measured with immunoSEQ multiplex PCR; TCRdb has only the in-frame clones, and not every one. The table has under 55,000 clones, roughly nine tenths seen once. The data were obtained in a study of T cell changes during pregnancy in multiple sclerosis. This clonotype was obtained from a female donor with multiple sclerosis, enrolled in a pregnancy study. Sequenced here: CD8+ T cells from peripheral blood mononuclear cells, sampled after pregnancy.

The CDR3 coding sequence is TGTGCCAGCAGTCCCGGAACAGGGGAGTCGAATGAGCAGTTCTTC. Its protein product is CASSPGTGESNEQFF. This chain connects TRBV6-5 to TRBJ2-1, with 7 bases that match TRBD1. This CDR3 region has 15 residues. In germline, CDR1 is MNHEY, CDR2 SVGAGI. J lost 7 bases, V lost 5 bases, and 11 bases had no gene match.